The 32 T cell receptor beta chains below were found in one sample sequenced in a study of CXCR3-negative and CXCR3-positive naive CD8 T cells. Whole-study results and caveats: Naive cells with CXCR3 showed TRB CDR3s that were more hydrophobic than those in CXCR3-negative naive cells.

Their recognized antigens are unknown. Each TRB cDNA library was prepared by 5' RACE (with UMI labels). TCRdb reprocessed the 5' RACE reads and stores each CDR3 protein as one record, lacking DNA. The sample totals roughly 120,000 distinct CDR3 sequences; its top ten clones hold about 0.54%. The source material was naive CXCR3+ CD8+ T cells from blood. Regarding subset: CD45RO-CCR7+CD27+CD95- naive CD8+ T cells expressing CXCR3 (TNR3+). The receptors shown here come from a human donor in good health. Some clones in this sample may be carry-over from other donors' samples.

The V and J genes are TRBV28 and TRBJ2-7; the D call of TRBD1 rests on TCRdb alone, since no DNA is present to check it. From germline, CDR1 is MDHEN and CDR2 SYDVKM. The CDR3 extends over 16 amino acids. CDR3 residues: CASSFPPVGVYDEQYF.

The chain links TRBV9 to TRBJ1-2. The CDR3 runs 15 residues. Germline V gene lookup returns CDR1 SGDLS and CDR2 YYNGEE. The CDR3: CASSVGTDGHYGYTF. Full variable domain (rest looked up from reference TRBV9 and TRBJ1-2): DSGVTQTPKHLITATGQRVTLRCSPRSGDLSVYWYQQSLDQGLQFLIQYYNGEERAKGNILERFSAQQFPDLHSELNLSSLELGDSALYFCASSVGTDGHYGYTFGSGTRLTVV.

The chain has TRBV5-5 and TRBJ1-6; as DNA is missing, the TRBD1 call by TCRdb cannot be tested. Germline V gene lookup returns CDR1 SGHKS and CDR2 YYEKEE (reference sequence). The CDR3 is made up of 15 amino acids. The chain's CDR3 is CASSLGVWDNSPLHF.

The chain joins TRBV6-5 to TRBJ1-1. This CDR3 region has 14 residues. The germline gives CDR1 MNHEY, CDR2 SVGAGI. CDR3 sequence reads: CASSYGDENTEAFF.

This chain connects TRBV2 to TRBJ2-3; TCRdb proposes TRBD2, but this gene call is untestable without DNA. The germline V gene has CDR1 SNHLY and CDR2 FYNNEI. The CDR3 has 15 amino acids. The CDR3 spells CASSELGRGTDTQYF.

The CDR3 region is CASSYEISGNTEAFF. The chain employs TRBV6-5 and TRBJ1-1. Germline V lookup: CDR1 MNHEY, CDR2 SVGAGI. The CDR3 sequence is 15 residues long.

The chain joins TRBV14 to TRBJ1-4; absent DNA, TCRdb's TRBD1 call cannot be checked. Looked up from germline, CDR1 is SGHDN and CDR2 is FVKESK. This CDR3 has 17 amino acids. The CDR3 loop reads CASSQGLAGGSHEKLFF. Full variable domain (remainder filled in from reference TRBV14 and TRBJ1-4): EAGVTQFPSHSVIEKGQTVTLRCDPISGHDNLYWYRRVMGKEIKFLLHFVKESKQDESGMPNNRFLAERTGGTYSTLKVQPAELEDSGVYFCASSQGLAGGSHEKLFFGSGTQLSVL.

The chain links TRBV4-3 to TRBJ2-3. The CDR3 spans 13 residues. Per the germline V gene, CDR1 is LGHNA and CDR2 is YSLEER. The CDR3: CASSQVLGDTQYF.

V usage is TRBV29-1 and J usage is TRBJ2-3; TCRdb gives TRBD2 as the D gene, but with no DNA this cannot be confirmed. The CDR3 length is 13 residues. CDR1 is SQVTM, CDR2 ANQGSEA, per germline. The CDR3 sequence is CSHTSEGTDTQYF.

This chain uses TRBV29-1 with TRBJ1-1. Germline values: CDR1 SQVTM, CDR2 ANQGSEA. The CDR3 consists of 14 residues. This CDR3 is CSVVILGMSTEAFF.

The V gene is TRBV29-1, the J gene TRBJ2-7; as DNA is missing, the TRBD2 call by TCRdb cannot be tested. The germline gives CDR1 SQVTM, CDR2 ANQGSEA. This CDR3 region has 14 residues. The CDR3: CSVGRDSYSYEQYF.

J is TRBJ1-1 and V is TRBV4-2. The CDR3 covers 11 residues. CDR1 and CDR2 (germline): LGHNA, YNFKEQ. The CDR3 is CASTKRSEAFF.

V gene TRBV2 combines with J gene TRBJ2-2; checking the TCRdb D call of TRBD1 is not possible without DNA. CDR1 and CDR2 (germline): SNHLY, FYNNEI. CDR3 size: 14 residues. The CDR3 sequence is CAGQGQANTGELFF.

This chain connects TRBV20-1 to TRBJ1-1. Germline loops: CDR1 DFQATT, CDR2 SNEGSKA (reference sequence). The CDR3 has 13 residues. Here the CDR3 reads CSARDVGITEAFF.

This sequence joins TRBV6-1 and TRBJ2-6. The CDR3 consists of 15 residues. Per germline, CDR1 MNHNS and CDR2 SASEGT. CDR3 sequence reads: CASSERGSGANVLTF.

The chain employs TRBV6-2 or TRBV6-3 and TRBJ2-3; with no DNA, the TCRdb D assignment of TRBD1 cannot be verified. Germline lookup yields CDR1 MNHEY and CDR2 SVGEGT. CDR3 size: 12 residues. CDR3 sequence: CASSFPLDTQYF.

The V call is TRBV20-1, the J call TRBJ1-1. The germline CDR1 and CDR2 sequences are DFQATT and SNEGSKA (reference sequence). The CDR3 has 13 residues. CDR3: CSARPTSYTEAFF.

The chain recombines TRBV7-6 with TRBJ2-3; TCRdb lists TRBD2, though no DNA is available to test this call. CDR3 length: 15 amino acids. Germline assignment: CDR1 SGHVS and CDR2 FNYEAQ. The CDR3 is CASSSRGANTDTQYF.

The V and J genes are TRBV7-9 and TRBJ1-2; TCRdb calls TRBD1, which cannot be checked without DNA. The germline V gene encodes CDR1 SEHNR and CDR2 FQNEAQ (reference sequence). The CDR3 runs to 15 residues. The CDR3 loop is CASSPVATASGGYTF.

V and J are TRBV4-2 and TRBJ1-3; TCRdb's D gene call, TRBD1, goes unchecked for lack of DNA. CDR1 LGHNA and CDR2 YNFKEQ come from the germline V gene. The CDR3 sequence is 15 residues long. This CDR3 is CASSQETGSGNTIYF.

The chain carries TRBV7-2 and TRBJ2-7; TCRdb picks TRBD1, but there is no DNA to check that call. The CDR3 totals 17 residues. Germline V lookup: CDR1 SGHTA, CDR2 FQGNSA. The CDR3 loop is CASRPSIGQRIPYEQYF.

The CDR3 reads CASSTAENYQETQYF. The chain combines TRBV19 with TRBJ2-5. This CDR3 comprises 15 residues. Germline-derived CDR1 and CDR2 are LNHDA and SQIVND (reference sequence). Variable domain in full (rest from reference TRBV19 and TRBJ2-5): DGGITQSPKYLFRKEGQNVTLSCEQNLNHDAMYWYRQDPGQGLRLIYYSQIVNDFQKGDIAEGYSVSREKKESFPLTVTSAQKNPTAFYLCASSTAENYQETQYFGPGTRLLVL.

This sequence joins TRBV2 and TRBJ2-7; checking the TCRdb D call of TRBD1 is not possible without DNA. The germline V gene has CDR1 SNHLY and CDR2 FYNNEI. CDR3 size: 14 residues. The CDR3 reads CASSDEGVRYEQYF.

The gene calls are TRBV29-1 and TRBJ1-2; TCRdb names TRBD1, which stays unverified in the absence of DNA. CDR3 length: 13 residues. Germline V gives CDR1 SQVTM, CDR2 ANQGSEA. The CDR3 is CSVTGGFDYGYTF.

CDR3 residues: CASSGTRYNEQFF. The chain joins TRBV10-1 to TRBJ2-1; TCRdb outputs TRBD1, but without DNA this stays unchecked. The V gene's germline CDR1 is WNHNN and CDR2 SYGVQD (reference sequence). The CDR3 length is 13 residues.

The chain joins TRBV29-1 to TRBJ2-7; TCRdb's D call of TRBD2 is untestable without DNA. The CDR3 totals 14 residues. Per germline, CDR1 SQVTM and CDR2 ANQGSEA. The CDR3 loop is CSVEDDGGGYEQYF.

J is TRBJ2-7 and V is TRBV28; checking the TCRdb D call of TRBD2 is not possible without DNA. Germline assignment: CDR1 MDHEN and CDR2 SYDVKM. The CDR3 contains 18 residues. The CDR3 sequence: CASSPRVVAGGRPDEQYF.

The V and J genes are TRBV15 and TRBJ2-2. From germline, CDR1 is LNHNV and CDR2 YYDKDF (reference sequence). The CDR3 spans 12 residues. The CDR3 here is CATSRETGELFF.

The V and J genes are TRBV4-2 and TRBJ2-1; there is no DNA to check the TCRdb D call of TRBD2. The CDR3 extends over 15 amino acids. CDR1 and CDR2 (germline): LGHNA, YNFKEQ. The CDR3 loop is CASSQTRGAYNEQFF.

CDR3 region: CSGSWGGTYEQYF. The chain combines TRBV29-1 with TRBJ2-7; lacking DNA, the TRBD1 call made by TCRdb goes unchecked. This CDR3 comprises 13 residues. CDR1 and CDR2 from the germline V gene are SQVTM and ANQGSEA.

The rearrangement joins TRBV7-8 to TRBJ1-1. This CDR3 is built from 14 residues. Germline CDR1 and CDR2: SGHVS and FQNEAQ. CDR3: CASSLERSNTEAFF.

The chain has TRBV5-1 and TRBJ2-1; TCRdb indicates TRBD2, and absent DNA this call remains unverified. This CDR3 comprises 14 residues. Per germline, CDR1 SGHRS and CDR2 YFSETQ. The CDR3 reads CASSSGRGIAEQFF.